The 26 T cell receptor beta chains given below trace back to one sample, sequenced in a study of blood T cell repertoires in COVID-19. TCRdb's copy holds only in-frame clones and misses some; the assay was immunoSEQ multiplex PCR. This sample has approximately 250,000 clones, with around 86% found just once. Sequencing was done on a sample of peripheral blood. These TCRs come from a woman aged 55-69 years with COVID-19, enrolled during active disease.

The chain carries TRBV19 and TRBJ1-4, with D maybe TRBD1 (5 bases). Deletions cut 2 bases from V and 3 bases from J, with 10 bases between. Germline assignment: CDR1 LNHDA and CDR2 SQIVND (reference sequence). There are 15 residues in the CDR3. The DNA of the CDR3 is TGTGCCAGTAGTATAAGGCGGGGACCTAATGAAAAACTGTTTTTT. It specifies CASSIRRGPNEKLFF. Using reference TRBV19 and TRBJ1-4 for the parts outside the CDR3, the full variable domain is DGGITQSPKYLFRKEGQNVTLSCEQNLNHDAMYWYRQDPGQGLRLIYYSQIVNDFQKGDIAEGYSVSREKKESFPLTVTSAQKNPTAFYLCASSIRRGPNEKLFFGSGTQLSVL.

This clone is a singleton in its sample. DNA of the CDR3: TGTGCCTGGAGTGTACGCGGGGGGACCGTCCGTGGCTACACCTTC. Protein product: CAWSVRGGTVRGYTF. The chain is built from TRBV30 and TRBJ1-2; possibly TRBD1 for D (5 bases). Per germline, CDR1 GTSNPN and CDR2 SVGIG (reference sequence). The CDR3 sequence is 15 residues long. V was cut by 0 bases and J by 7 bases, with 18 bases left in between.

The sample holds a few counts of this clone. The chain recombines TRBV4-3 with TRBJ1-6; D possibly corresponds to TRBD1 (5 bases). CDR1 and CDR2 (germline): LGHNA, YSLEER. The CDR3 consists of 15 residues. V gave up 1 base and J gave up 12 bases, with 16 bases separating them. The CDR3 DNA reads TGCGCCAGCAGCCAAGCGGCCTATATAGGGGTACCCCTCCACTTT. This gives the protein CASSQAAYIGVPLHF.

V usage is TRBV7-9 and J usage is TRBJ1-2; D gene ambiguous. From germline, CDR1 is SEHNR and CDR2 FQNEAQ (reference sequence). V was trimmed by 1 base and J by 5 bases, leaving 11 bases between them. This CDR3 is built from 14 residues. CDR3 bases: TGTGCCAGCAGCTTAGAGAGGGTTCATTATGGCTACACCTTC. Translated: CASSLERVHYGYTF.

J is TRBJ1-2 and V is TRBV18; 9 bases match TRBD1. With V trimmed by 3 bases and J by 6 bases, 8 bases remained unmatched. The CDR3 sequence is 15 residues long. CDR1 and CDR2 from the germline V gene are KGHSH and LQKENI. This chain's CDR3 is CASSPGDREWHGYTF. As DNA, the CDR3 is TGTGCCAGCTCACCGGGGGACAGGGAATGGCATGGCTACACCTTC. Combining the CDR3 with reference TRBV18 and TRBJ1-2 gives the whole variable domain NAGVMQNPRHLVRRRGQEARLRCSPMKGHSHVYWYRQLPEEGLKFMVYLQKENIIDESGMPKERFSAEFPKEGPSILRIQQVVRGDSAAYFCASSPGDREWHGYTFGSGTRLTVV.

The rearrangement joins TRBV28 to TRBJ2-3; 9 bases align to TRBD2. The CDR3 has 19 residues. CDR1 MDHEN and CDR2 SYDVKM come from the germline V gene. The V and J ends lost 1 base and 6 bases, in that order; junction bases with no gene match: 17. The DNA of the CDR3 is TGTGCCAGCAGTTTATCGGGGCCTAGCGGGAATCAAGGATGGGATACGCAGTATTTT. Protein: CASSLSGPSGNQGWDTQYF.

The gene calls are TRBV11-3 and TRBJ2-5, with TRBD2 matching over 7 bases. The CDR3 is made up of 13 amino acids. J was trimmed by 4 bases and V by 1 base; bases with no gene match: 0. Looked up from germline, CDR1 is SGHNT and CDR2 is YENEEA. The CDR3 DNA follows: TGTGCCAGCAGCTTAGCGGGAGGAGAGACCCAGTACTTC. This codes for CASSLAGGETQYF.

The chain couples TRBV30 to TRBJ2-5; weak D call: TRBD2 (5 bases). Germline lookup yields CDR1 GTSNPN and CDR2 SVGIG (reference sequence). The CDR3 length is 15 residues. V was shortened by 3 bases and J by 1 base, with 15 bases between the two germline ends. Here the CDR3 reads CAWRHSGPRQETQYF. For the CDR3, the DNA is TGTGCCTGGAGACACAGCGGTCCCCGCCAAGAGACCCAGTACTTC.

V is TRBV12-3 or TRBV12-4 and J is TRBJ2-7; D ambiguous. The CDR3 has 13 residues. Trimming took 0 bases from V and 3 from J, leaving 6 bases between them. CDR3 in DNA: TGTGCCAGCAGTTTAGCGCCGAGCTACGAGCAGTACTTC. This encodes CASSLAPSYEQYF.

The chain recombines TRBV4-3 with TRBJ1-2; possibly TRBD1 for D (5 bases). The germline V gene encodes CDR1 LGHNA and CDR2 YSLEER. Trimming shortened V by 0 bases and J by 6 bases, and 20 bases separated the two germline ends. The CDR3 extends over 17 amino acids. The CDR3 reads CASSQEGQGVGGNGYTF. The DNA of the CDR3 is TGCGCCAGCAGCCAAGAGGGCCAGGGAGTCGGAGGGAATGGCTACACCTTC.

The CDR3: CASSNVRDSKANIQYF. CDR3 nucleotides: TGTGCCAGCAGTAATGTCCGGGACTCCAAGGCAAACATTCAGTACTTC. The chain uses TRBV27 and TRBJ2-4, with D possibly being TRBD2 (6 bases). V was cut by 5 bases and J by 6 bases, with 20 bases left in between. Germline V gene data show CDR1 as MNHEY and CDR2 as SMNVEV (reference sequence). This CDR3 has 16 residues.

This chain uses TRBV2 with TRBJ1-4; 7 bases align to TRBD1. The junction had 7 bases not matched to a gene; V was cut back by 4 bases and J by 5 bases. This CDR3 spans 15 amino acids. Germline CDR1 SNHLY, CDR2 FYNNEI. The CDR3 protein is CASSARTGSNEKLFF. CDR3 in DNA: TGTGCCAGCAGTGCCCGGACAGGATCAAATGAAAAACTGTTTTTT. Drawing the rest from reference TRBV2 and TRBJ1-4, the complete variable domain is EPEVTQTPSHQVTQMGQEVILRCVPISNHLYFYWYRQILGQKVEFLVSFYNNEISEKSEIFDDQFSVERPDGSNFTLKIRSTKLEDSAMYFCASSARTGSNEKLFFGSGTQLSVL.

The CDR3 DNA is TGTGCCAGCGGGACAACCTATGGCTACACCTTC. Amino acids: CASGTTYGYTF. The V and J genes are TRBV6-5 and TRBJ1-2, with D possibly TRBD1 on 6 matching bases. Deletions cut 8 bases from V and 4 bases from J, with 8 bases between. Germline CDR1 MNHEY, CDR2 SVGAGI. The CDR3 runs 11 residues.

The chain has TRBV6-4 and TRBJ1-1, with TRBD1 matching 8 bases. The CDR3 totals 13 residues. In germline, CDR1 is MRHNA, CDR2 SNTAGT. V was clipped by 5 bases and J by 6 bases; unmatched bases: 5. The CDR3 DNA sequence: TGTGCCAGCAGTTTAGACAGGGGCGCTGAAGCTTTCTTT. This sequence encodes CASSLDRGAEAFF.

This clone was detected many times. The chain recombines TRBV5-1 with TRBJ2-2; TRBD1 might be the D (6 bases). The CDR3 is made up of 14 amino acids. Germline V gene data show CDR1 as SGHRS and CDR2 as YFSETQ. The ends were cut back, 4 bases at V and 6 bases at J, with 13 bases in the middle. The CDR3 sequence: CASSALNRAGELFF. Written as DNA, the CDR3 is TGCGCCAGCAGCGCCTTAAACAGGGCCGGGGAGCTGTTTTTT. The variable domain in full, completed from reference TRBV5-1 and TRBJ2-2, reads KAGVTQTPRYLIKTRGQQVTLSCSPISGHRSVSWYQQTPGQGLQFLFEYFSETQRNKGNFPGRFSGRQFSNSRSEMNVSTLELGDSALYLCASSALNRAGELFFGEGSRLTVL.

The CDR3 reads CASSQRLAGGPGEQFF. Written as DNA, the CDR3 is TGCGCCAGCAGCCAACGACTAGCGGGAGGGCCGGGTGAGCAGTTCTTC. The chain carries TRBV4-1 and TRBJ2-1; 14 bases match TRBD2. The CDR3 runs 16 residues. The junction had 6 bases not matched to a gene; V was cut back by 2 bases and J by 9 bases. CDR1 and CDR2 (germline): MGHRA, YSYEKL.

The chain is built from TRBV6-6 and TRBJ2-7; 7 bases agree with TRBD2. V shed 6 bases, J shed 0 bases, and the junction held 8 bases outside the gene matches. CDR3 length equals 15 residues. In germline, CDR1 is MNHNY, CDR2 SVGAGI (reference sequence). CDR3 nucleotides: TGTGCCAGCAGCCCGACCTCTAGCGGCTCCTACGAGCAGTACTTC. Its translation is CASSPTSSGSYEQYF.

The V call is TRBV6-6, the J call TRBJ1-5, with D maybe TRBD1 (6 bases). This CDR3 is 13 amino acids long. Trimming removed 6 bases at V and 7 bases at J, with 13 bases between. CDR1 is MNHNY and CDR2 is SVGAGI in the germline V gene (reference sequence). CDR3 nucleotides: TGTGCCAGCAGAACAGGGTTCGGGCAGCCCCAGCATTTT. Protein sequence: CASRTGFGQPQHF.

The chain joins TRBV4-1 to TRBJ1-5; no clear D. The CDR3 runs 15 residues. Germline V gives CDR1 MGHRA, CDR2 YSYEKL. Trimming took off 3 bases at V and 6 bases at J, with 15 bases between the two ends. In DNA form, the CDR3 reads TGCGCCAGCAGCCAGGGCAGGCGAGACGGTCAGCCCCAGCATTTT. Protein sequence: CASSQGRRDGQPQHF.

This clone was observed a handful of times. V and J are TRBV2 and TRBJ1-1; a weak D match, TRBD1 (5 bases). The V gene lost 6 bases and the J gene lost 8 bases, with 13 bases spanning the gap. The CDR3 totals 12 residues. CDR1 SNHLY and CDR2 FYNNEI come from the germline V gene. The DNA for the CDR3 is TGTGCCAGCAGACAGGAAACCTTCGAAGCTTTCTTT. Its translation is CASRQETFEAFF.

This chain's CDR3 is CASSAGLAGEYEQYF. CDR3 nucleotide sequence: TGTGCCAGCAGCGCCGGACTAGCGGGAGAGTACGAGCAGTACTTC. J is TRBJ2-7 and V is TRBV9; TRBD2 aligns across 13 bases. With V trimmed by 3 bases and J by 4 bases, 4 bases remained unmatched. This CDR3 is 15 amino acids long. Per the germline V gene, CDR1 is SGDLS and CDR2 is YYNGEE.

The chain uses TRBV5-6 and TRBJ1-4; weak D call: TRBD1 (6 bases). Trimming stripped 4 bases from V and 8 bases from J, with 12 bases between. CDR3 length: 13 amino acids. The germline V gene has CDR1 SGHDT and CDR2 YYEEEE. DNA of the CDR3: TGTGCCAGCAGCGGGGACAAATTAGAAAAACTGTTTTTT. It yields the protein CASSGDKLEKLFF.

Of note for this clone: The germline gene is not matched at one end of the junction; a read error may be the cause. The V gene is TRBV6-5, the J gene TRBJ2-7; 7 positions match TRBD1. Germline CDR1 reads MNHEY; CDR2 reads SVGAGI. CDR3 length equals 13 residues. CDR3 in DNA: TGTGCCAGCAGTTACTCGACGGCCGGGACAGCGCACTTC. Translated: CASSYSTAGTAHF.

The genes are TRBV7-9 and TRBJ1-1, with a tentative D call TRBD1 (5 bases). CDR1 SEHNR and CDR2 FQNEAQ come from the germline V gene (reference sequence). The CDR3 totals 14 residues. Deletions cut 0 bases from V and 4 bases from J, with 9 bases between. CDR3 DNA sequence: TGTGCCAGCAGCTTAGCCGGACACTCCACTGAAGCTTTCTTT. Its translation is CASSLAGHSTEAFF.

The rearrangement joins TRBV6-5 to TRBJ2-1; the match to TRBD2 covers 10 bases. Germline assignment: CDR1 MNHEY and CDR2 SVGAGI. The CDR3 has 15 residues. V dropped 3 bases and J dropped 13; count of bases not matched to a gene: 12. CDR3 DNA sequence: TGTGCCAGCAGTTATACCGGGACTAGCGATTCTTCCCAGTTCTTC. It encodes CASSYTGTSDSSQFF.

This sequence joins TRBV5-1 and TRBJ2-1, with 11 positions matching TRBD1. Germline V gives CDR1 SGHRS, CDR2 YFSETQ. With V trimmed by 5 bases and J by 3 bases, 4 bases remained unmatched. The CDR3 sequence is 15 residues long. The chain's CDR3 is CASRSGTGGYNEQFF. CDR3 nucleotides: TGCGCCAGCAGAAGCGGGACAGGGGGCTACAATGAGCAGTTCTTC.